Described below is a single T cell receptor (beta chain) sequence and its context. The data were taken from a study of blood T cell repertoires in COVID-19. The wider study: Samples of COVID-19 (acute and convalescent) were obtained from the United States, Italy and Spain.

Original processing notes: Amplifying reference gene primers gave estimates of nucleated cell counts. Repertoires were generated with immunoSEQ multiplex PCR, while TCRdb's copy carries only in-frame clones and drops some. V, J and clone size derive from that table, while D and trimming were established from the DNA sequence. This sample has around 70,000 clones, with roughly 80% found just once. V dropped 2 bases and J dropped 5 bases, with 9 bases sitting between them. CDR1 and CDR2 (germline): MNHEY, SVGEGT. The CDR3 contains 13 residues. This sequence originates from a man in his sixties or seventies who had recovered from COVID-19. The sequencing input was peripheral blood. This chain links TRBV6-2 or TRBV6-3 with TRBJ1-2, with D perhaps matching TRBD1 (6 bases). For the CDR3, the DNA is TGTGCCAGCAGTTACACAGGGATTTATGGCTACACCTTC. As protein: CASSYTGIYGYTF.